A selection of T cell receptor beta chains follows, all from one sample in a study of blood T cells in healthy people across ages. TCRdb re-analysed the 5' RACE reads in MiXCR, keeping a single row per CDR3 protein. The data hold 1.5 million to 2 million distinct CDR3 sequences, with 28% observed a single time. The specimen sequenced was blood. All receptors derive from a woman in her 30s in good health. CDR3s include the opening cysteine and the closing phenylalanine or tryptophan. A D gene is named only where the DNA matches it firmly. The listing skips clone size in some rows; elsewhere it reads once, few, many or a size class.

DNA,CDR3,length,J,V,D,size
TGCGCCAGCAGCGGAGGGGACAGGGGCCGTAACACTGAAGCTTTCTTT,CASSGGDRGRNTEAFF,16,TRBJ1-1,TRBV5-1,TRBD1,few
TGTGCCAGCAGTGAACCGGACAGGAGTTTGGGAGCCAAAAACATTCAGTACTTC,CASSEPDRSLGAKNIQYF,18,TRBJ2-4,TRBV6-1,TRBD1,many
TGTGCCAGCACCAGGGGTCATAGGGACACCGGGGAGCTGTTTTTT,CASTRGHRDTGELFF,15,TRBJ2-2,TRBV5-5,NA,few
TGCAGCGCTGATGGGGGGCGTGGGACTGAAGCTTTCTTT,CSADGGRGTEAFF,13,TRBJ1-1,TRBV29-1,NA,NA
TGTGCCAGCAGTTATGCGACCTACGAGCAGTACTTC,CASSYATYEQYF,12,TRBJ2-7,TRBV6-2/TRBV6-3,NA,many
TGTGCCAGCAGCGGACGCGGGATCAACTATGGCTACACCTTC,CASSGRGINYGYTF,14,TRBJ1-2,TRBV4-2,NA,many
TGTGCCAGCAGTATACGGACAGGTCCGAGCCAAGAGGCCCAGTACTTC,CASSIRTGPSQEAQYF,16,TRBJ2-5,TRBV12-3/TRBV12-4,TRBD1,few
TGTGCCAGCAGCGCGAACCCGGACCCCACGTACAATGAGCAGTTCTTC,CASSANPDPTYNEQFF,16,TRBJ2-1,TRBV7-2,NA,few
TGTGCCACCAGTGATGCACTCCATAGCGGGTCTTCCACAGATACGCAGTATTTT,CATSDALHSGSSTDTQYF,18,TRBJ2-3,TRBV24-1,TRBD2,many
TGTGCCAGCAGCCAGTTTGGGGGACAGGGAAACAATGAGCAGTTCTTC,CASSQFGGQGNNEQFF,16,TRBJ2-1,TRBV7-9,TRBD1,NA
TGTGCCAGCAGCCCCCGGGAGGTTGGCAAAAACATTCAGTACTTC,CASSPREVGKNIQYF,15,TRBJ2-4,TRBV12-3/TRBV12-4,TRBD2,NA